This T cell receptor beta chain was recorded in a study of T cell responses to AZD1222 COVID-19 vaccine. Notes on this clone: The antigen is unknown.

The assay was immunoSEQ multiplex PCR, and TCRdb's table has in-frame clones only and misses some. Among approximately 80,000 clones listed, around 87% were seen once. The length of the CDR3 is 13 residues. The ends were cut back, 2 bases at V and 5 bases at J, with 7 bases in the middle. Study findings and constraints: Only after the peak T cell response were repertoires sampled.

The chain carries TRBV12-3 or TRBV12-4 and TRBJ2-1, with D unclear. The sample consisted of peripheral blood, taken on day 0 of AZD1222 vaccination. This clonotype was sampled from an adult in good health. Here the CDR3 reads CASSLSQDNEQFF. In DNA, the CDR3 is TGTGCCAGCAGTTTATCCCAGGACAATGAGCAGTTCTTC.